This T cell receptor (beta chain) comes out of a study of glioma-infiltrating T cells. This clonotype was seen at least ten times. The iRepertoire nested amplicon-rescue multiplex PCR amplified TCR alpha and beta CDR3s from RNA. TCRdb re-called the multiplex PCR reads with MiXCR, one entry per CDR3 protein. This table holds over 100,000 distinct CDR3 sequences, 25% found once. Per the germline V gene, CDR1 is SGDLS and CDR2 is YYNGEE. With 1 base removed from V and 5 bases from J, the gap between germline ends came to 1 base. This CDR3 is 11 amino acids long. The rearrangement uses TRBV9 and TRBJ2-1, with D unresolved. Sequenced material: glioma tissue, nonneoplastic brain tissue, or PBMCs (not recorded which). The sequence was collected from a human donor with low-grade glioma or glioblastoma, undergoing nonglioma brain surgery, or in good health (not recorded which). CDR3 sequence reads: CASSVHNEQFF. The DNA for the CDR3 is TGTGCCAGCAGCGTACACAATGAGCAGTTCTTC.